Following are 8 T cell receptor beta chains from one sample sequenced in a study of cytomegalovirus exposure and HLA in healthy donors. The study ran its PCR with 60 Vbeta and 13 Jbeta primers. The protocol was immunoSEQ multiplex PCR, while the TCRdb copy is restricted to in-frame clones and leaves out a portion. The sample contains around 150,000 clones, roughly 85% of which appear only once. The material sequenced was PBMCs. These receptor sequences come from a woman aged 45-59 years in good health and CMV-seropositive.

This chain links TRBV5-1 with TRBJ1-4; D gene ambiguous. Trimming shortened V by 1 base and J by 4 bases, and 11 bases separated the two germline ends. Germline V gene lookup returns CDR1 SGHRS and CDR2 YFSETQ. The CDR3 extends over 15 amino acids. For the CDR3, the DNA is TGCGCCAGCAGCTTGTCCGCGGGAAATAATGAAAAACTGTTTTTT. This sequence encodes CASSLSAGNNEKLFF.

The CDR3 nucleotides read TGTGCCAGCAGCATACAGGGGTTGGGCGAGCAGTACTTC. It is translated as CASSIQGLGEQYF. The genes are TRBV7-9 and TRBJ2-7; TRBD1 aligns across 7 bases. The CDR3 has 13 residues. Looked up from germline, CDR1 is SEHNR and CDR2 is FQNEAQ (reference sequence). Trimming at V came to 5 bases and at J to 6 bases, leaving 7 bases not matched to a gene.

This sequence joins TRBV5-1 and TRBJ1-1; D not certain. CDR1 is SGHRS and CDR2 is YFSETQ in the germline V gene. Trimming pared 1 base from V and 1 base from J, leaving 11 bases between. This CDR3 is built from 15 residues. The CDR3 sequence: CASSLLVSANTEAFF. The CDR3 nucleotides are TGCGCCAGCAGCTTGTTAGTATCCGCGAACACTGAAGCTTTCTTT.

V usage is TRBV13 and J usage is TRBJ2-3; weak D call: TRBD1 (7 bases). The CDR3 extends over 15 amino acids. Germline CDR1 reads PRHDT; CDR2 reads FYEKMQ (reference sequence). Trimming took off 0 bases at V and 3 bases at J, with 10 bases between the two ends. This CDR3 is CASSLGRGVTDTQYF. CDR3 nucleotide sequence: TGTGCCAGCAGCTTAGGCAGGGGGGTAACAGATACGCAGTATTTT.

The chain uses TRBV4-3 and TRBJ1-2; 7 bases are shared with TRBD1. V was pared by 0 bases and J by 5 bases, with 9 bases of the junction left unmatched. Germline-derived CDR1 and CDR2 are LGHNA and YSLEER. The CDR3 contains 16 residues. The CDR3 region is CASSQDRRDRLYGYTF. As DNA, the CDR3 is TGCGCCAGCAGCCAAGATAGACGGGACAGACTATATGGCTACACCTTC.

This chain links TRBV2 with TRBJ2-2; 12 nucleotides align to TRBD2. Germline loops: CDR1 SNHLY, CDR2 FYNNEI. This CDR3 is built from 16 residues. With 5 bases clipped from V and 8 bases from J, the junction kept 9 bases outside the gene matches. The CDR3 here is CASSSPSGGAEGELFF. In DNA, the CDR3 is TGTGCCAGCAGTAGTCCTAGCGGGGGGGCCGAAGGGGAGCTGTTTTTT.

The chain is built from TRBV18 and TRBJ1-1; D unresolved. CDR3 length equals 15 residues. In germline, CDR1 is KGHSH, CDR2 LQKENI. The ends were cut back, 3 bases at V and 0 bases at J, with 11 bases in the middle. The CDR3 is CASSPRETVNTEAFF. Written as DNA, the CDR3 is TGTGCCAGCTCACCCAGAGAAACAGTGAACACTGAAGCTTTCTTT.

This clone occurred a few times. This chain links TRBV30 with TRBJ2-4, with D possibly matching TRBD1 (5 bases). Trimming removed 2 bases from V and 2 bases from J, with 13 bases in between. CDR1 and CDR2 from the germline V gene are GTSNPN and SVGIG (reference sequence). This CDR3 is built from 15 residues. In nucleotides, the CDR3 is TGTGCCTGGAGTCCCAGGGTGTTCCCCAAAAACATTCAGTACTTC. Translating it yields CAWSPRVFPKNIQYF.